The text below deals with one T cell receptor beta chain. Its antigen is still unknown. The V end lost 3 bases, the J end lost 5 bases, and 17 bases lay between the germline ends. CDR3 length: 15 amino acids. Germline values: CDR1 SGHRS, CDR2 YFSETQ. These data come from a study of STAT3 mutations in large granular lymphocyte leukemia. Overall study results and limits: All newly emerging clones after therapy were STAT3 wild type. Some patients had dominant TCR clones larger than their STAT3 mutant burden. Every T-LGLL patient had at least one immunodominant TCRbeta clonotype.

TCRdb's copy holds only in-frame clones and misses some; the assay was immunoSEQ multiplex PCR. The table lists 10,000 to 15,000 clones, about 88% of them singletons. Material: PBMCs. This TCR derives from a human donor with T large granular lymphocyte leukemia. Some clones in this sample may be carry-over from other donors' samples. The rearrangement joins TRBV5-1 to TRBJ1-1; D possibly corresponds to TRBD1 (5 bases). CDR3: CASSSLRGPGTEAFF. The CDR3 nucleotides are TGCGCCAGCAGCTCGCTCCGGGGACCGGGGACTGAAGCTTTCTTT.